Below, one T cell receptor (beta chain) is given with its context. The record originates from a study of CD8 T cells in Susac syndrome. cDNA came from roughly 0.5 to 1 ug RNA primed by random hexamers. TCRdb redid the calling of the immunoSEQ multiplex PCR reads with MiXCR, one entry per CDR3 protein. The data hold some 260,000 distinct CDR3 sequences, with 80% to 90% observed a single time. The V end was cut by 3 bases, the J end by 2 bases, with 15 bases between. This CDR3 has 15 amino acids. Per the germline V gene, CDR1 is SQVTM and CDR2 is ANQGSEA. This sequence was found in a human donor with multiple sclerosis. V and J are TRBV29-1 and TRBJ2-3; no definite D call. The specimen sequenced was CD8+ T cells from PBMCs. The CDR3 DNA reads as TGCAGCGTTGAGCTCGACCCGACCGACACAGATACGCAGTATTTT. Protein product: CSVELDPTDTDTQYF.